A selection of T cell receptor beta chains follows, all from one sample in a study of CD8+CD57+ T cells in acquired aplastic anemia. Using its own MiXCR run on the reads, TCRdb lists one record per CDR3 protein. This sample carries 110,000 or so distinct CDR3 sequences, 55% to 60% of them seen once, and the ten largest clones take around 29%. Input material: sorted CD4+, CD8+, or CD8+CD57+ T cells (not recorded which) from PBMCs. All receptors derive from a human donor with aplastic anemia. CDR3s include the opening cysteine and the closing phenylalanine or tryptophan. The D gene is left open where the match is weak. A row's size may be missing; if present it is once, few, many or a size class.

.	TRBJ1-6	TRBV2	.	CASRAVVLYNSPLHF	TGTGCCAGCAGAGCCGTGGTCCTTTATAATTCACCCCTCCACTTT
.	TRBJ2-3	TRBV29-1	.	CSVEDTATTSTDTQYF	TGCAGCGTTGAAGATACAGCCACTACTAGCACAGATACGCAGTATTTT
.	TRBJ1-5	TRBV5-1	.	CASSPTGTDHQPQHF	TGCGCCAGCAGCCCAACCGGGACGGACCATCAGCCCCAGCATTTT
.	TRBJ2-5	TRBV24-1	.	CATSDPGTAGEETQYF	TGTGCCACCAGTGACCCGGGAACAGCAGGGGAAGAGACCCAGTACTTC
.	TRBJ2-7	TRBV7-6	.	CASSPGESYEQYF	TGTGCCAGCAGCCCCGGGGAGTCCTACGAGCAGTACTTC
.	TRBJ1-1	TRBV9	.	CASTKGRTSSEAFF	TGTGCCAGCACTAAGGGACGGACGTCATCTGAAGCTTTCTTT
once	TRBJ1-1	TRBV12-3/TRBV12-4	TRBD1	CASRGTDTEAFF	TGTGCCAGCAGGGGGACAGACACTGAAGCTTTCTTT
.	TRBJ1-1	TRBV7-2	.	CASSRGINTEAFF	TGTGCCAGCAGCCGAGGGATAAACACTGAAGCTTTCTTT
once	TRBJ2-2	TRBV12-3/TRBV12-4	TRBD2	CASSLWGSGSSDTGELFF	TGTGCCAGCAGTTTATGGGGTAGCGGGAGTAGCGACACCGGGGAGCTGTTTTTT
.	TRBJ1-1	TRBV29-1	.	CSVEPTQTTEAFF	TGCAGCGTTGAACCAACCCAGACCACTGAAGCTTTCTTT
few	TRBJ1-2	TRBV7-9	.	CAGQSNYGYTF	TGTGCCGGACAGTCTAACTATGGCTACACCTTC
.	TRBJ1-2	TRBV10-3	TRBD1	CAISEGDSFYGYTF	TGTGCCATCAGTGAGGGGGACAGCTTCTATGGCTACACCTTC
.	TRBJ1-1	TRBV15	.	CATSRGQVGTEAFF	TGTGCCACCAGCAGAGGGCAGGTTGGCACTGAAGCTTTCTTT
.	TRBJ2-7	TRBV2	.	CASSGGLGEQYF	TGTGCCAGCAGTGGGGGGTTGGGCGAGCAGTACTTC
few	TRBJ1-2	TRBV25-1	.	CASSDARGFNYGYTF	TGTGCCAGCAGTGATGCCCGGGGGTTTAACTATGGCTACACCTTC
.	TRBJ1-5	TRBV2	TRBD1	CASKQGADQPQHF	TGTGCCAGCAAACAGGGGGCGGATCAGCCCCAGCATTTT
many	TRBJ1-2	TRBV11-2	.	CASSLGIQEGYTF	TGTGCCAGCAGCCTGGGGATCCAGGAGGGCTACACCTTC
.	TRBJ1-5	TRBV28	TRBD1	CASSRDSEGYQPQHF	TGTGCCAGCAGTCGGGACAGCGAGGGGTATCAGCCCCAGCATTTT
many	TRBJ1-2	TRBV12-3/TRBV12-4	TRBD1	CASSSDRGYGYTF	TGTGCCAGCAGCTCGGACAGGGGGTATGGCTACACCTTC
.	TRBJ1-4	TRBV10-3	.	CAISRAGDEKLFF	TGTGCCATCAGTAGGGCGGGGGATGAAAAACTGTTTTTT
.	TRBJ1-5	TRBV29-1	.	CSVEDEGGQPQHF	TGCAGCGTTGAAGATGAGGGTGGACAGCCCCAGCATTTT
.	TRBJ2-7	TRBV20-1	.	CSAIPEGTYEQYF	TGCAGTGCTATTCCGGAGGGAACCTACGAGCAGTACTTC
few	TRBJ2-7	TRBV10-3	.	CAISESKTGHYYEQYF	TGTGCCATCAGTGAGTCGAAAACTGGTCACTACTACGAGCAGTACTTC